Presented here are 8 T cell receptor beta chains from one specimen sequenced in a study of T cell repertoires in cytomegalovirus infection. TCRdb re-analysed the reads in MiXCR, keeping a single row per CDR3 protein. The sample includes 210,000 or so distinct CDR3 sequences, 6% to 8% of them seen just once. The sample consisted of PBMCs. The receptors here all came from a human donor in good health (CMV status not recorded). Some clones in this sample may be carry-over from other donors' samples.

In DNA, the CDR3 is TGCAGTGCTAGACCCGCTAGCGGGGGCTACAATGAGCAGTTCTTC. This encodes CSARPASGGYNEQFF. This rearrangement joins TRBV20-1 to TRBJ2-1, with TRBD2 matching 10 bases. After removal of 2 bases from V and 3 bases from J, the junction contained 4 bases not matched to a gene. Germline CDR1 is DFQATT and CDR2 is SNEGSKA (reference sequence). The CDR3 is 15 amino acids.

There are many counts of this clonotype. CDR3 DNA: TGTGCCAGCAGCTTCCGGGCCAACAATGAGCAGTTCTTC. Translated, it gives CASSFRANNEQFF. The rearrangement joins TRBV5-6 to TRBJ2-1; no reliable D call. The V and J ends lost 2 bases and 5 bases respectively, with 8 bases between them. Germline values: CDR1 SGHDT, CDR2 YYEEEE. The CDR3 extends over 13 amino acids. The whole variable domain, filled in from reference TRBV5-6 and TRBJ2-1, reads DAGVTQSPTHLIKTRGQQVTLRCSPKSGHDTVSWYQQALGQGPQFIFQYYEEEERQRGNFPDRFSGHQFPNYSSELNVNALLLGDSALYLCASSFRANNEQFFGPGTRLTVL.

This clonotype was detected ten times or more. This sequence joins TRBV4-1 and TRBJ1-1; D ambiguous. The germline V gene encodes CDR1 MGHRA and CDR2 YSYEKL. The CDR3 length is 14 residues. With 0 bases removed from V and 2 bases from J, the gap between germline ends came to 7 bases. The CDR3 protein is CASSQEAGNTEAFF. DNA for the CDR3: TGCGCCAGCAGCCAAGAGGCAGGAAACACTGAAGCTTTCTTT.

This clonotype was picked up many times. The V call is TRBV6-2 or TRBV6-3, the J call TRBJ1-2; TRBD1 matches 7 bases. The ends lost 4 bases at V and 4 bases at J; junction bases unmatched: 0. This CDR3 region has 12 residues. Germline-derived CDR1 and CDR2 are MNHEY and SVGEGT. The CDR3 DNA is TGTGCCAGCAGTTGGACAGGCTATGGCTACACCTTC. Its translation is CASSWTGYGYTF.

The table lists this clonotype with many counts. J is TRBJ1-1 and V is TRBV6-2 or TRBV6-3; 12 nucleotides align to TRBD1. Germline V gene data show CDR1 as MNHEY and CDR2 as SVGEGT. The ends lost 6 bases at V and 1 base at J; junction bases unmatched: 3. The CDR3 loop spans 15 amino acids. CDR3 nucleotide sequence: TGTGCCAGCAGGGGACAGGGGGCATGGAACACTGAAGCTTTCTTT. It encodes CASRGQGAWNTEAFF.

Many counts were recorded for this clonotype. The V and J genes are TRBV18 and TRBJ1-5; D not resolved. The V end lost 2 bases, the J end lost 5 bases, and 7 bases lay between the germline ends. CDR3 length equals 13 residues. Per germline, CDR1 KGHSH and CDR2 LQKENI. CDR3 residues: CASSPDYDQPQHF. CDR3 sequence (DNA): TGTGCCAGCTCACCAGATTATGATCAGCCCCAGCATTTT.

This clonotype was counted ten times or more. CDR3 nucleotide sequence: TGTGCCAGCAGCTTGGGTAGCGGCAAGCAGTACTTC. Translated, it gives CASSLGSGKQYF. The chain uses TRBV5-8 and TRBJ2-7; weak D call: TRBD2 (6 bases). Trimming removed 0 bases from V and 8 bases from J, with 9 bases in between. In germline, CDR1 is SGHTS, CDR2 YDEGEE. CDR3 length equals 12 residues.

This clonotype was picked up many times. The rearrangement joins TRBV28 to TRBJ1-4; D unresolved. This CDR3 has 13 amino acids. Trimming removed 5 bases at V and 3 bases at J, with 7 bases between. In germline, CDR1 is MDHEN, CDR2 SYDVKM. This chain's CDR3 is CASSPGANEKLFF. In DNA form, the CDR3 reads TGTGCCAGCAGTCCCGGGGCTAATGAAAAACTGTTTTTT.